Shown below are 2 T cell receptor beta chains from a single sample sequenced in a study of T-cell reconstitution after alpha-beta-depleted transplantation in children (dated by TCRdb to between 2015 and 2016). Library prep was done by PCR. Instrument used: Illumina HiSeq 2500. To normalize quantification of the TCRbeta repertoire, the TCR libraries were built with molecular barcoding that relied on unique molecular identifiers. The raw public data were reprocessed by TCRdb itself: fastp quality trimming at Q25, MiXCR clonotype calling, in-frame beta chains only. Rows with one shared CDR3 protein collapse into an entry with the most common genes and DNA. The sample table lists some 450,000 distinct CDR3 sequences, roughly 44% of them with a count of one. The ten largest clones represent roughly 27% of the sample. In the paper's terms, the treatment or condition label means: allogeneic hematopoietic cell transplantation with graft depleted of TCRalphabeta T cells and CD19 B cells.

The sample consisted of PBMCs, taken before TCRalphabeta/CD19-depleted stem cell transplant. The origin of the receptors is a girl under 10 years old with aplastic anemia, due to receive a stem cell transplant.

This clonotype was observed many times. The chain uses TRBV5-1 and TRBJ2-7; 12 bases align to TRBD2. The trim removed 0 bases at V and 0 bases at J, leaving 4 bases unmatched. CDR1 and CDR2 from the germline V gene are SGHRS and YFSETQ. The CDR3 contains 17 residues. The CDR3 loop is CASSLALAGGFSYEQYF. The CDR3 DNA follows: TGCGCCAGCAGCTTGGCTCTAGCGGGAGGGTTCTCCTACGAGCAGTACTTC.

Only a few counts were recorded for this clonotype. The V and J genes are TRBV19 and TRBJ1-5, with D perhaps matching TRBD1 (5 bases). The CDR3 runs 14 residues. The V and J ends lost 4 bases and 3 bases respectively, with 10 bases between them. Germline V CDR1 and CDR2: LNHDA, SQIVND (reference sequence). As DNA, the CDR3 is TGTGCCAGTAGTAGGGACGGGCCCAATCAGCCCCAGCATTTT. Residues: CASSRDGPNQPQHF.